Listed below are T cell receptor beta chains from one sample, sequenced in a study of CD8+ T cells in alopecia areata. Data came from immunoSEQ multiplex PCR; TCRdb stores just in-frame clones and leaves some out. Found here are fewer than 100,000 clones, about 40% of them singletons; the top ten hold around 0.8%. The sequenced sample consisted of CD4+ T cells sorted from blood. The receptors derive from a human donor with alopecia areata. CDR3s include the opening cysteine and the closing phenylalanine or tryptophan. A D gene is named only where the DNA matches it firmly. A row's size may be missing; if present it is once, few, many or a size class.

J gene | CDR3 length | D gene | V gene | clone size | CDR3 DNA | CDR3 protein
TRBJ1-1 | 15 | TRBD1 | TRBV30 | few | TGTGCCTGGAGCCCGACAGGGACCCTGAACACTGAAGCTTTCTTT | CAWSPTGTLNTEAFF
TRBJ2-5 | 14 | NA | TRBV30 | NA | TGTGCCTGGAGTGTGGGGGTCGGACCGGGGACCCAGTACTTC | CAWSVGVGPGTQYF
TRBJ1-5 | 14 | TRBD1 | TRBV6-5 | NA | TGTGCCACCGACGGGACAGGGGATTATCAGCCCCAGCATTTT | CATDGTGDYQPQHF
TRBJ1-2 | 14 | NA | TRBV6-6 | NA | TGTGCCAGCAGGAGCCAGGGGTTAATCTATGGCTACACCTTC | CASRSQGLIYGYTF
TRBJ2-4 | 13 | NA | TRBV30 | NA | TGTGCCGGGGAGGATACGGGCAAAAACATTCAGTACTTC | CAGEDTGKNIQYF
TRBJ2-3 | 13 | TRBD2 | TRBV30 | NA | TGTGCCTGGAGACTAGCGGGGACAGATACGCAGTATTTT | CAWRLAGTDTQYF
TRBJ1-4 | 15 | NA | TRBV25-1 | NA | TGTGCCAGCAGTGTGGTCTCTGCAACTAATGAAAAACTGTTTTTT | CASSVVSATNEKLFF
TRBJ2-7 | 12 | TRBD2 | TRBV29-1 | NA | TGCACCCAGGGTAGCGGGAGTTACGAGCAGTACTTC | CTQGSGSYEQYF
TRBJ2-7 | 11 | NA | TRBV7-2 | once | TGTGCCAGCAGCTTCAACTACGAGCAGTACTTC | CASSFNYEQYF
TRBJ2-5 | 16 | NA | TRBV5-6 | few | TGTGCCAGCAGCTACTACTCAGGGGATGGGCAAGAGACCCAGTACTTC | CASSYYSGDGQETQYF
TRBJ2-5 | 15 | NA | TRBV5-1 | few | TGCGCCAGCAGTCGGGGGACAGCAGTACAAGAGACCCAGTACTTC | CASSRGTAVQETQYF
TRBJ1-1 | 11 | NA | TRBV29-1 | few | TGCAGCGTTGAATCAGACACTGAAGCTTTCTTT | CSVESDTEAFF
TRBJ1-2 | 14 | TRBD1 | TRBV6-6 | NA | TGTGCCAGCAGCCGGGGACAGGGATTCTATGGCTACACCTTC | CASSRGQGFYGYTF
TRBJ2-7 | 11 | NA | TRBV30 | NA | TGTGCCTGGTCGGACAACTACGAGCAGTACTTC | CAWSDNYEQYF
TRBJ2-7 | 13 | TRBD1 | TRBV27 | NA | TGTGCCAGCAGGAGGACAGGGAGCTACGAGCAGTACTTC | CASRRTGSYEQYF
TRBJ2-3 | 12 | NA | TRBV2 | few | TGTGCCAGCAGTGTGCGTAGTGACACGCAGTATTTT | CASSVRSDTQYF
TRBJ2-7 | 13 | TRBD1 | TRBV15 | few | TGTGCCACCAGTAAGGACAGGGACTACGAGCAGTACTTC | CATSKDRDYEQYF
TRBJ2-5 | 12 | TRBD2 | TRBV29-1 | NA | TGCAGCGCAAGCGGGGGGAGAGAGACCCAGTACTTC | CSASGGRETQYF
TRBJ1-6 | 13 | NA | TRBV25-1 | NA | TGTGCCAGCAGTGAATTCGGGTATCGAGGAGTTTTTTTT | CASSEFGYRGVFF
TRBJ2-2 | 15 | NA | TRBV2 | NA | TGTGCCAGCAGTGAACACCACACTGGGACCGGGGAGCTGTTTTTT | CASSEHHTGTGELFF
TRBJ1-5 | 15 | NA | TRBV30 | few | TGTGCCTGGAGTCCTAGTTCGGGGCTTGGACAGCCCCAGCATTTT | CAWSPSSGLGQPQHF
TRBJ2-7 | 14 | NA | TRBV14 | NA | TGTGCCAGCAGCCGACTCGTTTGGTACCACGAGCAGTACTTC | CASSRLVWYHEQYF
TRBJ2-2 | 16 | NA | TRBV29-1 | NA | TGCAGCCCTGTCCCAAAGGGGGGGACACCCCCCGGGGAGCTGTTTTTT | CSPVPKGGTPPGELFF
TRBJ2-5 | 12 | NA | TRBV29-1 | few | TGCAGCGCCATGGGGGGCCAAGAGACCCAGTACTTC | CSAMGGQETQYF
TRBJ2-7 | 13 | TRBD1 | TRBV29-1 | medium-sized | TGCAGCGCGATCGGACAGGGGGCGAGGGAGCAGTACTTC | CSAIGQGAREQYF
TRBJ2-5 | 15 | TRBD2 | TRBV6-5 | NA | TGTGCCAGCAGGCCGAGCGGGGGGGCCGGGGAGACCCAGTACTTC | CASRPSGGAGETQYF
TRBJ1-2 | 12 | NA | TRBV11-2 | NA | TGTGCCAGCAGCTTAGAACAGAATGGCTACACCTTC | CASSLEQNGYTF
TRBJ2-1 | 14 | NA | TRBV30 | NA | TGTGCCTGGAGTATGCAGGGTGGGCACAATGAGCAGTTCTTC | CAWSMQGGHNEQFF
TRBJ2-3 | 16 | NA | TRBV5-4 | NA | TGTGCCAGCAGTCGGCGGATGATCGGGGACACAGATACGCAGTATTTT | CASSRRMIGDTDTQYF
TRBJ1-6 | 12 | NA | TRBV30 | once | TGTGCCTGGTCGATCGCCAATTCACCCCTCCACTTT | CAWSIANSPLHF
TRBJ2-6 | 15 | NA | TRBV28 | NA | TGTGCCAGCAGTTTTTTGGGCTCTGGGGCCAACGTCCTGACTTTC | CASSFLGSGANVLTF
TRBJ2-2 | 16 | TRBD1 | TRBV29-1 | NA | TGCAGCGCTGGATGGGACGGAACAGGGGTTCCCGGGGAGCTGTTTTTT | CSAGWDGTGVPGELFF
TRBJ2-5 | 13 | NA | TRBV5-1 | NA | TGCGCCAGCAGGCGCGGGGTTCAAGAGACCCAGTACTTC | CASRRGVQETQYF
TRBJ2-1 | 13 | NA | TRBV29-1 | few | TGCAGCGTTGTTCCCAGGGCCAACAATGAGCAGTTCTTC | CSVVPRANNEQFF
TRBJ2-5 | 14 | TRBD1 | TRBV2 | NA | TGTGCCAGCAGTGAAAGGGACAGGCAAGAGACCCAGTACTTC | CASSERDRQETQYF
TRBJ2-1 | 11 | NA | TRBV28 | few | TGTGCCAGCAGTTCACGAAATGAGCAGTTCTTC | CASSSRNEQFF
TRBJ2-1 | 15 | TRBD2 | TRBV7-2 | once | TGTGCCAGCAGCTTAAGGACTAGCGCCTGGAATGAGCAGTTCTTC | CASSLRTSAWNEQFF
TRBJ2-7 | 15 | TRBD1 | TRBV11-2 | NA | TGTGCCAGCAGCTTGCAAAACAGGGGCTCCTACGAGCAGTACTTC | CASSLQNRGSYEQYF
TRBJ2-1 | 11 | NA | TRBV7-2 | NA | TGTGCCAGCAGCTTAGACAATGAGCAGTTCTTC | CASSLDNEQFF
TRBJ2-3 | 13 | NA | TRBV25-1 | NA | TGTGCCAGCAGTGAGCTAGCCGCCGATACGCAGTATTTT | CASSELAADTQYF
TRBJ2-2 | 14 | TRBD1 | TRBV30 | NA | TGTGCCTGGAGTGGACAGGGGCGGGCCGGGGAGCTGTTTTTT | CAWSGQGRAGELFF
TRBJ2-5 | 13 | TRBD1 | TRBV5-1 | NA | TGCGCCAGCAGCCAGACAGGGCGGGAGACCCAGTACTTC | CASSQTGRETQYF
TRBJ1-1 | 14 | NA | TRBV28 | few | TGTGCCAGCAGTTTCCCCCTCGGGGGGTTTGGAGCTTTCTTT | CASSFPLGGFGAFF
TRBJ2-3 | 15 | NA | TRBV30 | NA | TGTGCCTGGACTTTTCAACAGGGTATCGCAGATACGCAGTATTTT | CAWTFQQGIADTQYF
TRBJ2-7 | 16 | TRBD1 | TRBV29-1 | NA | TGCAGCGCCGTTGGAGACTACAGGGGCGCCGGATACGAGCAGTACTTC | CSAVGDYRGAGYEQYF
TRBJ2-7 | 13 | TRBD2 | TRBV29-1 | few | TGCAGCGTGGACACTAGCGGGAGGGACGAGCAGTACTTC | CSVDTSGRDEQYF
TRBJ1-5 | 13 | TRBD1 | TRBV7-2 | NA | TGTGCCAGCAGCGGCGACAGGGAACAGCCCCAGCATTTT | CASSGDREQPQHF
TRBJ2-3 | 12 | NA | TRBV2 | NA | TGTGCCAGCAGTGTAGACCCGAATACGCAGTATTTT | CASSVDPNTQYF